What follows are 24 T cell receptor beta chains derived from one specimen sequenced in a study of regulatory T cells in long-lasting Graves disease. Time point here: newly diagnosed GD, antithyroid drugs for less than 3 months. The TCR library was made from RNA that had been extracted from PBMCs in TRIzol. Arm-PCR with iRepertoire HTBI primers amplified the CDR3 regions for these TCR beta libraries. Each CDR3 protein is one row after TCRdb ran MiXCR on the multiplex PCR reads. The sample lists about 540,000 distinct CDR3 sequences, roughly 14% seen once, with roughly a tenth in the top ten. Separately, the same data were catalogued under a study of T cells in Graves' hyperthyroidism and ophthalmopathy.

The source material was peripheral blood mononuclear cells (PBMCs), sampled at new diagnosis, from a patient treated with antithyroid drugs. The receptors come from a man aged 25 to 40 with Graves disease.

This clonotype occurred many times. This chain uses TRBV6-1 with TRBJ2-7, with 7 bases lining up with TRBD2. Germline V gives CDR1 MNHNS, CDR2 SASEGT. J lost 6 bases, V lost 6 bases, and 23 bases had no gene match. This CDR3 comprises 18 residues. The CDR3 reads CASSWKANSGTTGGEQYF. The CDR3 DNA follows: TGTGCCAGCAGCTGGAAGGCCAATTCCGGGACTACCGGTGGCGAGCAGTACTTC.

This clonotype was counted at least ten times. The rearrangement links TRBV5-1 to TRBJ2-1, with 9 bases lining up with TRBD1. Trimming cost V 3 bases and J 6 bases; bases outside gene matches: 7. CDR1 is SGHRS and CDR2 is YFSETQ in the germline V gene. This CDR3 is built from 15 residues. DNA for the CDR3: TGCGCCAGCAGCTACCTGGACAGGGGCTCCAATGAGCAGTTCTTC. Its protein product is CASSYLDRGSNEQFF.

Only a few counts were recorded for this clonotype. The chain employs TRBV14 and TRBJ2-5; no clear D. CDR3 length: 15 amino acids. Germline values: CDR1 SGHDN, CDR2 FVKESK. Trimming took 1 base from V and 1 from J, leaving 10 bases between them. The CDR3 sequence: CASSQVVSIQETQYF. CDR3 nucleotides: TGTGCCAGCAGCCAAGTTGTATCTATCCAAGAGACCCAGTACTTC.

The chain employs TRBV7-9 and TRBJ2-7; 7 nucleotides match TRBD1. The CDR3 is 16 amino acids. Unmatched junction bases numbered 11, after V lost 4 bases and J lost 2 bases. Germline V gene data show CDR1 as SEHNR and CDR2 as FQNEAQ (reference sequence). The CDR3 is CASSSLKTGLAYEQYF. The CDR3 DNA reads as TGTGCCAGCAGCTCCCTTAAGACAGGGTTGGCCTACGAGCAGTACTTC.

This clonotype was observed many times. The chain carries TRBV29-1 and TRBJ1-1; no reliable D call. In germline, CDR1 is SQVTM, CDR2 ANQGSEA. V was clipped by 4 bases and J by 1 base, with 13 bases between them. This CDR3 is built from 14 residues. This chain's CDR3 is CSVVLLKENTEAFF. In DNA, the CDR3 is TGCAGCGTTGTCTTATTAAAGGAGAACACTGAAGCTTTCTTT.

The rearrangement joins TRBV20-1 to TRBJ2-7, with D perhaps matching TRBD1 or TRBD2 (5 bases each). The CDR3 has 15 residues. Germline assignment: CDR1 DFQATT and CDR2 SNEGSKA (reference sequence). Trimming cost V 1 base and J 5 bases, with 18 bases left between them. CDR3 bases: TGCAGTGCTAGAGGGGACGGAGAGGGGATAAACGAGCAGTACTTC. Amino acid sequence: CSARGDGEGINEQYF.

This clonotype has just a few counts. This chain connects TRBV3-1 to TRBJ2-3, with unresolved D. Trimming stripped 1 base from V and 0 bases from J, with 11 bases between. The CDR3 is 16 amino acids. Germline assignment: CDR1 LGHDT and CDR2 YNNKEL (reference sequence). CDR3 coding DNA: TGTGCCAGCAGCCAAGGGGTAGGGCTGAGCACAGATACGCAGTATTTT. It is translated as CASSQGVGLSTDTQYF.

This clonotype appeared a single time. The CDR3 bases are TGTGCCAGCTCACCTCAGTCGGGAGGTCAAGATGGGCAGTTCTTC. Its translation: CASSPQSGGQDGQFF. V and J are TRBV18 and TRBJ2-1; 7 bases match TRBD2. J was trimmed by 12 bases and V by 3 bases; bases with no gene match: 14. This CDR3 has 15 amino acids. Germline lookup yields CDR1 KGHSH and CDR2 LQKENI.

This clonotype was counted many times. The chain recombines TRBV20-1 with TRBJ1-6; tentative D call: TRBD1 (6 bases). V was shortened by 5 bases and J by 5 bases, with 16 bases between the two germline ends. The germline CDR1 and CDR2 sequences are DFQATT and SNEGSKA (reference sequence). This CDR3 has 15 residues. The chain's CDR3 is CSAPPGGTNNSPLHF. The CDR3 DNA follows: TGCAGTGCTCCTCCGGGCGGGACAAATAATTCACCCCTCCACTTT.

Ten or more counts support this clonotype. V and J are TRBV12-3 or TRBV12-4 and TRBJ2-1; 7 bases fit TRBD2. This CDR3 spans 15 amino acids. The V and J ends lost 7 bases and 4 bases, in that order; junction bases with no gene match: 10. The CDR3 coding sequence is TGTGCCAGCAAAAGGGGCGCGGGAGAGTACAATGAGCAGTTCTTC. Translation gives CASKRGAGEYNEQFF.

This clonotype has a handful of counts. V and J are TRBV5-1 and TRBJ1-6, with a tentative D call TRBD1 (6 bases). Per the germline V gene, CDR1 is SGHRS and CDR2 is YFSETQ. The CDR3 loop spans 15 amino acids. Between the trimmed V and J ends, which lost 2 bases and 6 bases, there was a span of 12 bases. CDR3 sequence (DNA): TGCGCCAGCAGCTTACCTGACAGGATTAATTCACCCCTCCACTTT. Translation gives CASSLPDRINSPLHF.

This clonotype was seen ten or more times. The chain has TRBV12-5 and TRBJ1-2, with a weak D call TRBD1 (5 bases). The CDR3 totals 14 residues. Trimming removed 4 bases from V and 4 bases from J, with 13 bases in between. Germline V gene lookup returns CDR1 LGHNT and CDR2 FRNRAP. CDR3 nucleotides: TGTGCTAGTGGTTCGGGACCCATCTTCTATGGCTACACCTTC. Translating gives CASGSGPIFYGYTF.

This clonotype came up many times. This chain joins TRBV6-9 and TRBJ2-7, with 14 bases identical to TRBD2. Germline loops: CDR1 MNHGY, CDR2 SVAAGI. Unmatched junction bases numbered 3, after V lost 3 bases and J lost 5 bases. The CDR3 contains 15 residues. In nucleotides, the CDR3 is TGTGCCAGCAGTTACCCGGGACTAGCGGGAGACGAGCAGTACTTC. Protein sequence: CASSYPGLAGDEQYF.

This clonotype was picked up many times. This chain links TRBV24-1 with TRBJ2-6, with 10 bases aligning to TRBD1. With V trimmed by 4 bases and J by 0 bases, 2 bases remained unmatched. Germline assignment: CDR1 KGHDR and CDR2 SFDVKD. The CDR3 is made up of 17 amino acids. The CDR3 reads CATSEDRGPSGANVLTF. CDR3 nucleotide sequence: TGTGCCACCAGTGAAGACAGGGGGCCCTCTGGGGCCAACGTCCTGACTTTC.

This clonotype occurred many times. The chain is built from TRBV27 and TRBJ1-5; a weak D match, TRBD1 (6 bases). CDR1 and CDR2 from the germline V gene are MNHEY and SMNVEV (reference sequence). The V end lost 6 bases, the J end lost 4 bases, and 16 bases lay between the germline ends. The CDR3 is made up of 15 amino acids. The DNA of the CDR3 is TGTGCCAGCAGATTTCCCAACAGGGAGAATCAGCCCCAGCATTTT. It codes for CASRFPNRENQPQHF.

This clonotype was detected many times. The rearrangement uses TRBV2 and TRBJ2-7; 7 bases agree with TRBD1. The germline gives CDR1 SNHLY, CDR2 FYNNEI. The CDR3 is made up of 14 amino acids. Trimming took 3 bases from V and 2 from J; bases not matched to a gene: 4. CDR3 protein: CASSDRDSAYEQYF. The DNA for the CDR3 is TGTGCCAGCAGTGACCGGGACAGTGCCTACGAGCAGTACTTC.

Ten or more counts support this clonotype. The chain employs TRBV6-1 and TRBJ1-2, with a tentative D call TRBD1 (5 bases). V lost 7 bases and J lost 3, with 12 bases in between. Per the germline V gene, CDR1 is MNHNS and CDR2 is SASEGT. The CDR3 covers 13 residues. Written as DNA, the CDR3 is TGTGCCAGCACGGGGGGAGTTGACTATGGCTACACCTTC. This encodes CASTGGVDYGYTF.

In the case of this clonotype: A read error may be the cause here, since a much bigger clone is one base away. Since no conserved phenylalanine or tryptophan closes the CDR3, a read error is the likely cause. This chain uses TRBV7-9 with TRBJ1-5; 7 positions match TRBD1. The CDR3 contains 17 residues. CDR1 is SEHNR, CDR2 FQNEAQ, per germline (reference sequence). V was clipped by 0 bases and J by 3 bases; unmatched bases: 8. The DNA for the CDR3 is TGTGCCAGCAGCTTAGCTGGACAGGTCTTCTCCAATCAGCCCCAGCATTAT. Translated: CASSLAGQVFSNQPQHY.

This clonotype was seen more than once but under ten times. V gene TRBV20-1 combines with J gene TRBJ2-7; 13 bases are a match to TRBD2. Trimming at V came to 4 bases and at J to 2 bases, leaving 17 bases not matched to a gene. CDR1 and CDR2 (germline): DFQATT, SNEGSKA (reference sequence). The length of the CDR3 is 19 residues. The CDR3 protein is CSANRDPATSGRKPYEQYF. In DNA form, the CDR3 reads TGCAGTGCTAACAGAGACCCGGCGACTAGCGGGAGGAAGCCCTACGAGCAGTACTTC.

The V call is TRBV29-1, the J call TRBJ2-2; tentatively, D is TRBD2 (5 bases). The CDR3 runs 16 residues. Trimming removed 4 bases at V and 1 base at J, with 16 bases between. Germline CDR1 reads SQVTM; CDR2 reads ANQGSEA. CDR3 sequence (DNA): TGCAGCGTTGGGGCCCCGGGGATCGGGAACACCGGGGAGCTGTTTTTT. Its translation is CSVGAPGIGNTGELFF.

This clonotype has ten or more counts. The chain couples TRBV7-2 to TRBJ1-2; D perhaps matches TRBD1 (5 bases). The V end was cut by 5 bases, the J end by 7 bases, with 14 bases between. In germline, CDR1 is SGHTA, CDR2 FQGNSA. The CDR3 runs to 13 residues. The DNA of the CDR3 is TGTGCCAGCAGCGAAGCCTCGGGGCTTGGCTACACCTTC. Protein: CASSEASGLGYTF.

This clonotype was counted a few times. The chain recombines TRBV12-3 or TRBV12-4 with TRBJ2-2; 7 bases are a match to TRBD1. V trimming: 1 base; J trimming: 4 bases; junction bases outside the gene matches: 9. The CDR3 contains 17 residues. CDR3 nucleotide sequence: TGTGCCAGCAGTTTAGAAGGGGGCCCCACCGTCACCGGGGAGCTGTTTTTT. It specifies CASSLEGGPTVTGELFF.

This clonotype was recorded many times. The rearrangement uses TRBV20-1 and TRBJ2-7; 8 bases agree with TRBD2. The CDR3 covers 13 residues. V lost 3 bases, J lost 6 bases, and 7 bases stayed unmatched. Germline V gene data show CDR1 as DFQATT and CDR2 as SNEGSKA (reference sequence). The CDR3 region has the DNA TGCAGTGCTAGGGTCCCGCTAGCGGGCGAGCAGTACTTC. Its translation is CSARVPLAGEQYF.

This clonotype was counted only a few times. The CDR3 here is CASSLGTGTSGTDTQYF. DNA of the CDR3: TGCGCCAGCAGCTTAGGTACCGGGACTAGCGGAACAGATACGCAGTATTTT. V is TRBV5-1 and J is TRBJ2-3; TRBD2 aligns across 11 bases. Germline CDR1 reads SGHRS; CDR2 reads YFSETQ. V lost 2 bases, J lost 3 bases, and 8 bases stayed unmatched. The CDR3 extends over 17 amino acids. The complete variable domain, with remaining parts taken from reference TRBV5-1 and TRBJ2-3, reads KAGVTQTPRYLIKTRGQQVTLSCSPISGHRSVSWYQQTPGQGLQFLFEYFSETQRNKGNFPGRFSGRQFSNSRSEMNVSTLELGDSALYLCASSLGTGTSGTDTQYFGPGTRLTVL.